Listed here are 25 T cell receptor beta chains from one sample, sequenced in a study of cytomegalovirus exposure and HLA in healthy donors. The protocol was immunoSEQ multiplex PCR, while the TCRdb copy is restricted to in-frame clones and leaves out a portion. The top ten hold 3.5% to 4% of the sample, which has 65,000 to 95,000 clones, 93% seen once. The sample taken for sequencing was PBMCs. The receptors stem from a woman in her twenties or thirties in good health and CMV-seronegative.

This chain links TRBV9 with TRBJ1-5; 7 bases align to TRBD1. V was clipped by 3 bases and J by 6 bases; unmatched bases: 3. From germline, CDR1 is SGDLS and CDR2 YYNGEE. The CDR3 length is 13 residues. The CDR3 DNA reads TGTGCCAGCAGCGGACAGGGAACTCAGCCCCAGCATTTT. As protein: CASSGQGTQPQHF.

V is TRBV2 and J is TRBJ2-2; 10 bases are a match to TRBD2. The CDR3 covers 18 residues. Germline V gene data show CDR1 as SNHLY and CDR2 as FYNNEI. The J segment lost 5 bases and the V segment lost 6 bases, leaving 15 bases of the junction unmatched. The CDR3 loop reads CASSQGLASGGGTGELFF. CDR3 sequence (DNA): TGTGCCAGCAGCCAGGGGTTGGCTAGCGGGGGTGGTACCGGGGAGCTGTTTTTT.

The CDR3 sequence is CAISDRAEGVANTEAFF. The CDR3 bases are TGTGCCATCAGTGACCGGGCTGAAGGGGTGGCGAACACTGAAGCTTTCTTT. The chain combines TRBV10-3 with TRBJ1-1; TRBD1 might be the D (5 bases). V lost 3 bases, J lost 1 base, and 18 bases lay in between. The CDR3 has 17 amino acids. Germline CDR1 ENHRY, CDR2 SYGVKD.

CDR3 sequence reads: CASSHDMKGLAGGSGTDTQYF. CDR3 coding DNA: TGTGCCAGCAGCCACGACATGAAGGGACTAGCGGGAGGGAGCGGCACAGATACGCAGTATTTT. The chain uses TRBV28 and TRBJ2-3, with 16 nucleotides matching TRBD2. Losses at the gene ends were 6 bases for V and 1 base for J; bases not matched to a gene: 16. This CDR3 contains 21 residues. Germline CDR1 is MDHEN and CDR2 is SYDVKM.

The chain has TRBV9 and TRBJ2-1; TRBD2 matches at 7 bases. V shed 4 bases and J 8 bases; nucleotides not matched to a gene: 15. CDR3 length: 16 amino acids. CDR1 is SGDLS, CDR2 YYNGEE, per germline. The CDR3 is CASSFLQQAGIDEQFF. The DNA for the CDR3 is TGTGCCAGCAGCTTCTTACAACAAGCGGGGATTGATGAGCAGTTCTTC.

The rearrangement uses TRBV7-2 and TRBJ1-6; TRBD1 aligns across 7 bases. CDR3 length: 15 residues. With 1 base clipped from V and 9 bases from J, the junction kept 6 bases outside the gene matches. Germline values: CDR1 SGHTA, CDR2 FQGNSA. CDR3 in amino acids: CASSLDQGGTSPLHF. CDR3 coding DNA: TGTGCCAGCAGCTTAGATCAGGGGGGTACTTCACCCCTCCACTTT.

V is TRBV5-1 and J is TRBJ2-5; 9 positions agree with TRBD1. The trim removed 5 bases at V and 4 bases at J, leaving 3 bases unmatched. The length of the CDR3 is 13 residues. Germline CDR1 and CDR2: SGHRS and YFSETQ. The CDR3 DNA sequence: TGCGCCAGCAGTGGGACAGGGCGAGAGACCCAGTACTTC. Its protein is CASSGTGRETQYF.

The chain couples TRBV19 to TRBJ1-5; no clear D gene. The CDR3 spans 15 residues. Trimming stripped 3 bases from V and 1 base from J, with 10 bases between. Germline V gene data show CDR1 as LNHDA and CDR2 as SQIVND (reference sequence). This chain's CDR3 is CASSIIGPSNQPQHF. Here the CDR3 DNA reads TGTGCCAGTAGTATTATTGGGCCGAGCAATCAGCCCCAGCATTTT.

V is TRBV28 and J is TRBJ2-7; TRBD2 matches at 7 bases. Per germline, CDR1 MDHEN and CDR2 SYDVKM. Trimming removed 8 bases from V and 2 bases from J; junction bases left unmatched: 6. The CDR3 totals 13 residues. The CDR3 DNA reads TGTGCCAGCGGGGGGACTACCCCCTACGAGCAGTACTTC. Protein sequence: CASGGTTPYEQYF.

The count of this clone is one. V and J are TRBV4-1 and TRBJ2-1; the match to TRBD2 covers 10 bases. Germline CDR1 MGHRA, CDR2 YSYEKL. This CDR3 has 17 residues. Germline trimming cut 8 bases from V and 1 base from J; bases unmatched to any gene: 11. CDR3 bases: TGCGCCAGCGCCCCCCGAGCGGGGGGGATTTCCTACAATGAGCAGTTCTTC. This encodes CASAPRAGGISYNEQFF.

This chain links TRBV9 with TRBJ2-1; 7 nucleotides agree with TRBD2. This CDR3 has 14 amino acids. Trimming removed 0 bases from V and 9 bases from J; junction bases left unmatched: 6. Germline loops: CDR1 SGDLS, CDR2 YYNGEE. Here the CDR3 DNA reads TGTGCCAGCAGCGTAGCTAGTTCGGGGGGTGAGCAGTTCTTC. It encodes CASSVASSGGEQFF. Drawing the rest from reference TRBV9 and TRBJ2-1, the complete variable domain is DSGVTQTPKHLITATGQRVTLRCSPRSGDLSVYWYQQSLDQGLQFLIQYYNGEERAKGNILERFSAQQFPDLHSELNLSSLELGDSALYFCASSVASSGGEQFFGPGTRLTVL.

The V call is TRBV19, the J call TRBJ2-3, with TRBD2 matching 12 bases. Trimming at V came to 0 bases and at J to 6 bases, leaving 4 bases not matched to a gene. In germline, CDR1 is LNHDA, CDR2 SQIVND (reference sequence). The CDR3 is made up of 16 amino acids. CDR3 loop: CASSIDRLAGADTQYF. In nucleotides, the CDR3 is TGTGCCAGTAGTATAGATCGACTAGCGGGAGCGGATACGCAGTATTTT.

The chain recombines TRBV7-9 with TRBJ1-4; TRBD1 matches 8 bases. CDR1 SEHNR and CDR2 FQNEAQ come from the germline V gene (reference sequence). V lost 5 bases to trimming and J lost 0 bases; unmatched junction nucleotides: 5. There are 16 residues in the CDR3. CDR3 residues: CASSNRGSSTNEKLFF. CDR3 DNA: TGTGCCAGCAGCAACAGGGGGAGTTCAACTAATGAAAAACTGTTTTTT.

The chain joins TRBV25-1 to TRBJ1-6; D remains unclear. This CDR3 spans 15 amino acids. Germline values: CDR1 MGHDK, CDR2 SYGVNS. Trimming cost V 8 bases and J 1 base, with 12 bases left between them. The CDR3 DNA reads TGTGCCAGCTCCTCAGGACTGTCCTATAATTCACCCCTCCACTTT. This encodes CASSSGLSYNSPLHF.

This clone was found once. The CDR3 DNA sequence: TGTGCCAGCAGCTTAGCGTTGAACACTGAAGCTTTCTTT. Amino acid sequence: CASSLALNTEAFF. V and J are TRBV11-2 and TRBJ1-1; D gene unclear. The CDR3 loop spans 13 amino acids. V shed 1 base and J shed 0 bases, with 3 bases lying between them. In germline, CDR1 is SGHAT, CDR2 FQNNGV.

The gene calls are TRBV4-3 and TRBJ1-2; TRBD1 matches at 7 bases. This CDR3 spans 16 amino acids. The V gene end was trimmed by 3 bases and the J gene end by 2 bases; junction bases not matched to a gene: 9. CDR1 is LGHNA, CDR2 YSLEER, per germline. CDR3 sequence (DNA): TGCGCCAGCAGCCATGCCGACAGGGACCAGAACTATGGCTACACCTTC. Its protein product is CASSHADRDQNYGYTF.

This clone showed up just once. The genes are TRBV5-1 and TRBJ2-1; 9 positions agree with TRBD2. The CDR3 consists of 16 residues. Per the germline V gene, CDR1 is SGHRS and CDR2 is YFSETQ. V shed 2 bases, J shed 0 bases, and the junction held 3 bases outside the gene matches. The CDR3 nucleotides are TGCGCCAGCAGCTTTATTAGCGGGAGCTCCTACAATGAGCAGTTCTTC. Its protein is CASSFISGSSYNEQFF.

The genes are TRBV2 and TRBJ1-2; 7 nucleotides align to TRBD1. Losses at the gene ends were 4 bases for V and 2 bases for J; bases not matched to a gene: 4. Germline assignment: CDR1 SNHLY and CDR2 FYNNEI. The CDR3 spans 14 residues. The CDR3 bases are TGTGCCAGCAGTGTAAACAGGGGAAACTATGGCTACACCTTC. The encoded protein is CASSVNRGNYGYTF.

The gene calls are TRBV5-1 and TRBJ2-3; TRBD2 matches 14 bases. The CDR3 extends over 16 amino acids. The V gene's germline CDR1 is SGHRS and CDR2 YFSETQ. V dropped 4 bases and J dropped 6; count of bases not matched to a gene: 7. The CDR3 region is CASSRRLAGGRDTQYF. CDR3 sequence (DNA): TGCGCCAGCAGCAGGAGACTAGCGGGGGGGCGGGATACGCAGTATTTT.

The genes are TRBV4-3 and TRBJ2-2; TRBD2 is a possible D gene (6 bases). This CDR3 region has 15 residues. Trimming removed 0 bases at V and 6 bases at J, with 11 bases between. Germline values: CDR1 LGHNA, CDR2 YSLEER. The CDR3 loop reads CASSQEAQRAGELFF. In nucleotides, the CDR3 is TGCGCCAGCAGCCAAGAGGCCCAGCGGGCCGGGGAGCTGTTTTTT.

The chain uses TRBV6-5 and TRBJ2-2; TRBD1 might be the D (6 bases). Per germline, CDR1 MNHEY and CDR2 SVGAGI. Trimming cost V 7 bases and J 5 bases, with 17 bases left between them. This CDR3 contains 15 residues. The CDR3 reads CASTKQGSGTGELFF. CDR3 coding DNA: TGTGCCAGCACAAAACAGGGCTCGGGAACCGGGGAGCTGTTTTTT.

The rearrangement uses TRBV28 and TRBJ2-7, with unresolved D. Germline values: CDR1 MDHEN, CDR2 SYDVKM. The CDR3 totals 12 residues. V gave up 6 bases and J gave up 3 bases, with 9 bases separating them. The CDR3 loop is CASSFYNYEQYF. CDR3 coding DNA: TGTGCCAGCAGCTTTTATAACTACGAGCAGTACTTC.

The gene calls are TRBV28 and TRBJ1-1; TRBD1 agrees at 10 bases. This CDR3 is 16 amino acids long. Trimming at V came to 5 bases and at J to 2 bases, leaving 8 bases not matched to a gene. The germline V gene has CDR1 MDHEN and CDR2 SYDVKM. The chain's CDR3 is CASSGSGQGFNTEAFF. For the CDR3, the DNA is TGTGCCAGCAGTGGGTCGGGACAGGGGTTTAACACTGAAGCTTTCTTT.

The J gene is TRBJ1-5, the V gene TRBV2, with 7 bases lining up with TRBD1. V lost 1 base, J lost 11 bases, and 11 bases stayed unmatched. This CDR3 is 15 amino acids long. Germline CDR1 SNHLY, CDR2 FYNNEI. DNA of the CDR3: TGTGCCAGCAGTGAAGGCGTGACAGGGCTTGGGGCCCAGCATTTT. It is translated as CASSEGVTGLGAQHF.

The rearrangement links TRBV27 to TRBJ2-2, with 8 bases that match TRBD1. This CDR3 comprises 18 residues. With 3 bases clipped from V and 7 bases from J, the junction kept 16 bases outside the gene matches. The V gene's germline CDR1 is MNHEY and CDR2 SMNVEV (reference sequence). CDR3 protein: CASSFRGRGRLWGGELFF. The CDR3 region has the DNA TGTGCCAGCAGTTTTAGGGGCAGGGGGCGATTATGGGGCGGGGAGCTGTTTTTT.